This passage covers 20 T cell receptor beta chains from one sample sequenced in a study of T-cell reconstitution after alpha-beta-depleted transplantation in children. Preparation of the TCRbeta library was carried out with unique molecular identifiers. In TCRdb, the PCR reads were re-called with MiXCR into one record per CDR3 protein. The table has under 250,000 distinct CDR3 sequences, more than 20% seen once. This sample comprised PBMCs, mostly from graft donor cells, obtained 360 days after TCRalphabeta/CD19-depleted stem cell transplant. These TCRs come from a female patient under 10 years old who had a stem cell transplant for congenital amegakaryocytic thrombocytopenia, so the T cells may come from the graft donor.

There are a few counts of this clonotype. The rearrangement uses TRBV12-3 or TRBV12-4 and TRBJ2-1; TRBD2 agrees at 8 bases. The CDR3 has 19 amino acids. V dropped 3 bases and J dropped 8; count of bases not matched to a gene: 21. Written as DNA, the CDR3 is TGTGCCAGCAGTTTTTGGCGGGGGGTTGGGGGCCCAGGGGTAGATGAGCAGTTCTTC. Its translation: CASSFWRGVGGPGVDEQFF.

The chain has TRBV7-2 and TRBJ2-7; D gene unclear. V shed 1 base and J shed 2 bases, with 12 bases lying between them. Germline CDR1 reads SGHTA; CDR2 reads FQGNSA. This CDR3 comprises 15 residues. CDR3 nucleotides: TGTGCCAGCAGCTTAGTTGGGTTAGGGCCCTACGAGCAGTACTTC. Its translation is CASSLVGLGPYEQYF.

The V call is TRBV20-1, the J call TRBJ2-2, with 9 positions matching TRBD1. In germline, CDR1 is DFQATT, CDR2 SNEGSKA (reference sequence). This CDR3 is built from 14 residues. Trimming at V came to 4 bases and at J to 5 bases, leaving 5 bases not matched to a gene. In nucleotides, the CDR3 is TGCAGTGCTAAACAGGGGGCTGGAACCGGGGAGCTGTTTTTT. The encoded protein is CSAKQGAGTGELFF.

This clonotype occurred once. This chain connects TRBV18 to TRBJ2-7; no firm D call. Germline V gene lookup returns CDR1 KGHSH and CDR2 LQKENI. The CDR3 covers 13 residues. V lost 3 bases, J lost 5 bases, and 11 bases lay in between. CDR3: CASSPSGADEQYF. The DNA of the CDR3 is TGTGCCAGCTCACCTTCGGGCGCCGACGAGCAGTACTTC. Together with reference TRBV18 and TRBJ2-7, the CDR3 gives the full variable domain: NAGVMQNPRHLVRRRGQEARLRCSPMKGHSHVYWYRQLPEEGLKFMVYLQKENIIDESGMPKERFSAEFPKEGPSILRIQQVVRGDSAAYFCASSPSGADEQYFGPGTRLTVT.

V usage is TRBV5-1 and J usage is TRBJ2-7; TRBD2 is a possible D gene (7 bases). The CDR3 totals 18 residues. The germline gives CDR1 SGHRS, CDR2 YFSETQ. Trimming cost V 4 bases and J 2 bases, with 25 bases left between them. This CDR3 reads CASSHGQRGYQDAYEQYF. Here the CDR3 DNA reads TGCGCCAGCAGCCATGGACAGCGGGGCTACCAAGACGCCTACGAGCAGTACTTC.

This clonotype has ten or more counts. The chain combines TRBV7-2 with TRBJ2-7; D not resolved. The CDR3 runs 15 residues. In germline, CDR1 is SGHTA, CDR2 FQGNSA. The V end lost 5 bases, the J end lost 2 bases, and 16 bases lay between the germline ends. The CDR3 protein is CASSLVKVLPYEQYF. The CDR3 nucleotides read TGTGCCAGCAGCCTGGTCAAAGTGTTACCCTACGAGCAGTACTTC.

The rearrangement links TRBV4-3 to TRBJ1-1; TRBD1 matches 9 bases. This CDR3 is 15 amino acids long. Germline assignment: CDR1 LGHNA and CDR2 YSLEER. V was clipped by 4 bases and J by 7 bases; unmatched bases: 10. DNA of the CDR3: TGCGCCAGCAGCCCTGCTCGGGGGACAGGGTTTGAAGCTTTCTTT. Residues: CASSPARGTGFEAFF.

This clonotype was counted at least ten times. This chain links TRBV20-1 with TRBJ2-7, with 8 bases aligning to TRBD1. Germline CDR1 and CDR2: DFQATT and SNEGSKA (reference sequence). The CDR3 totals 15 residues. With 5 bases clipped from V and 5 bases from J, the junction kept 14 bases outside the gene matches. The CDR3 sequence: CSAPASTGVRNEQYF. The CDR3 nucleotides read TGCAGTGCTCCCGCATCGACAGGGGTAAGAAACGAGCAGTACTTC.

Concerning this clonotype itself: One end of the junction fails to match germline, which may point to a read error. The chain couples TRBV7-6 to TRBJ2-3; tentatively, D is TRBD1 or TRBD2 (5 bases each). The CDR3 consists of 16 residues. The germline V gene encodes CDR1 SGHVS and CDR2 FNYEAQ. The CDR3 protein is CASSLHSGGSTNTQYF. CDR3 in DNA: TGTGCCAGCAGCTTACACTCTGGGGGTAGCACAAATACGCAGTATTTT.

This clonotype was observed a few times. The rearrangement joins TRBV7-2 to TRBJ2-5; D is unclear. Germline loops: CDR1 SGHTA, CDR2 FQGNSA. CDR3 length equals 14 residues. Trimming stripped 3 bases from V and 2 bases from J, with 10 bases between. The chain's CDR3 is CASSFSTSQETQYF. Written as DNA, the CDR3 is TGTGCCAGCAGCTTCAGTACTTCACAAGAGACCCAGTACTTC.

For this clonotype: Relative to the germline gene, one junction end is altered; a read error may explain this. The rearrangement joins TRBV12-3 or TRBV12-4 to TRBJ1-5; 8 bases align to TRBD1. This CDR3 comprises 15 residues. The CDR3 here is CASSLDRALGQPHHF. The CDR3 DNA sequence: TGTGCCAGCAGTTTGGACAGGGCCCTTGGTCAGCCCCACCATTTT.

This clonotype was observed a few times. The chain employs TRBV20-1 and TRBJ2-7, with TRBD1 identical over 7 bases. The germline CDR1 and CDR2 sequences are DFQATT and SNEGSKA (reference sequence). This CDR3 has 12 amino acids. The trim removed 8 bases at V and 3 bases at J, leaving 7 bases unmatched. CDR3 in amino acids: CSRGAGGYEQYF. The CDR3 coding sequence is TGCAGTCGAGGGGCAGGGGGCTACGAGCAGTACTTC.

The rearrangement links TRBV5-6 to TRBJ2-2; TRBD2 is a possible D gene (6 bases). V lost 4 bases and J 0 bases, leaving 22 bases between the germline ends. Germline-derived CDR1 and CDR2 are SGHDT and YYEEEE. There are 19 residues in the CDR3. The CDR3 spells CASSAEGWDFETNTGELFF. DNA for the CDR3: TGTGCCAGCAGCGCGGAGGGCTGGGACTTCGAAACGAACACCGGGGAGCTGTTTTTT.

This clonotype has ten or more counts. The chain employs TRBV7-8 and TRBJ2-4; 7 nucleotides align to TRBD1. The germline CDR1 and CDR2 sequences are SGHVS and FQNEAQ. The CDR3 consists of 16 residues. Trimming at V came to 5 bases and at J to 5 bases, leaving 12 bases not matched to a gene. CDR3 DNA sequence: TGTGCCAGCAGCGCCCGACAGGGTCGGTTCCAAAACATTCAGTACTTC. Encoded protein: CASSARQGRFQNIQYF.

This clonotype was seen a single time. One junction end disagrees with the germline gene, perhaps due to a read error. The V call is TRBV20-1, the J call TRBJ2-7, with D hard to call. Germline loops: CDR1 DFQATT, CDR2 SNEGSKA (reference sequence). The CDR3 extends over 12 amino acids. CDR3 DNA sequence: TGCAGTGCGTTGAGCACCTCCCACGAGCAGTACTTC. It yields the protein CSALSTSHEQYF.

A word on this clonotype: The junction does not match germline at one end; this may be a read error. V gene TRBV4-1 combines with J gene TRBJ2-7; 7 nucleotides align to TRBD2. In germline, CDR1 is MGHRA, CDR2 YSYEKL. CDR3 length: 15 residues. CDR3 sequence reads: CASSHVDGGSYEKYF. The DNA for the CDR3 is TGCGCCAGCAGCCACGTGGACGGGGGGTCCTACGAGAAGTACTTC.

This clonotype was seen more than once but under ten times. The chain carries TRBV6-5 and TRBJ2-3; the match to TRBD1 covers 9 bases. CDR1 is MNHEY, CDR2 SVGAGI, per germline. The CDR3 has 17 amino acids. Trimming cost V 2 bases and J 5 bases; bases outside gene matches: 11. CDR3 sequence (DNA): TGTGCCAGCAGTTACGAGGACAGGGGCCCGGATCGAGATACGCAGTATTTT. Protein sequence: CASSYEDRGPDRDTQYF.

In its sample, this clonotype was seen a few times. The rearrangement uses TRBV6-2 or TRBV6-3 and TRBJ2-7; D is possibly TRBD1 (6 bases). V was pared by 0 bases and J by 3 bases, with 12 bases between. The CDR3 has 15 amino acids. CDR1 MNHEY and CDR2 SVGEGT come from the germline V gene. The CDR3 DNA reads TGTGCCAGCAGTTACTCCCGACAGGTTTTCTACGAGCAGTACTTC. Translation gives CASSYSRQVFYEQYF.

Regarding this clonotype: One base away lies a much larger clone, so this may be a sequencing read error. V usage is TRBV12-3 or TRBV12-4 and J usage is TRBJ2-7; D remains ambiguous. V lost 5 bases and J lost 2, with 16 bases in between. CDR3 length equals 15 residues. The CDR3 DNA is TGTGCCAGCAGTCCGAGTCCTAAGCCCACCTACGAGCAGTACTTC. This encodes CASSPSPKPTYEQYF.

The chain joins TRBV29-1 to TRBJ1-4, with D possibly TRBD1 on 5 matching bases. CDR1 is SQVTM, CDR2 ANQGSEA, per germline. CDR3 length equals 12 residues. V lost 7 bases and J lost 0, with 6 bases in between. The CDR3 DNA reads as TGCAGCGAGACAGCAACTAATGAAAAACTGTTTTTT. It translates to CSETATNEKLFF.